The next 3 T cell receptor beta chains were all read from a single sample in a study of lymphopenia after photon versus proton radiotherapy. Produced via immunoSEQ multiplex PCR; TCRdb's table is partial and in-frame only. The sample contains approximately 29,000 clones, over 75% of which appear only once. This specimen was peripheral blood, taken from a patient treated with proton-based radiotherapy. Source of these receptors: a woman in her seventies with pancreatic cancer.

This rearrangement joins TRBV7-6 to TRBJ2-5, with a tentative D call TRBD1 (5 bases). V lost 5 bases and J lost 1, with 8 bases in between. The CDR3 contains 13 residues. Germline V lookup: CDR1 SGHVS, CDR2 FNYEAQ. The CDR3 nucleotides are TGTGCCAGCAGCAGAGACAGCCAAGAGACCCAGTACTTC. Protein sequence: CASSRDSQETQYF. Based on the CDR3 plus reference TRBV7-6 and TRBJ2-5, the full variable domain is GAGVSQSPRYKVTKRGQDVALRCDPISGHVSLYWYRQALGQGPEFLTYFNYEAQQDKSGLPNDRFSAERPEGSISTLTIQRTEQRDSAMYRCASSRDSQETQYFGPGTRLLVL.

CDR3 nucleotides: TGTGCCAGCAGTTACGATTCAGGGAAAGACGGCTACACCTTC. As protein: CASSYDSGKDGYTF. V and J are TRBV6-6 and TRBJ1-2, with D perhaps matching TRBD1 (5 bases). Germline CDR1 and CDR2: MNHNY and SVGAGI (reference sequence). The CDR3 contains 14 residues. The V and J ends lost 2 bases and 8 bases respectively, with 15 bases between them.

The gene calls are TRBV9 and TRBJ2-3; no clear D. Germline CDR1 and CDR2: SGDLS and YYNGEE. The V end lost 0 bases, the J end lost 1 base, and 9 bases lay between the germline ends. This CDR3 is 15 amino acids long. For the CDR3, the DNA is TGTGCCAGCAGCGTAGGTGGCCGGGGCACAGATACGCAGTATTTT. Amino acid sequence: CASSVGGRGTDTQYF.